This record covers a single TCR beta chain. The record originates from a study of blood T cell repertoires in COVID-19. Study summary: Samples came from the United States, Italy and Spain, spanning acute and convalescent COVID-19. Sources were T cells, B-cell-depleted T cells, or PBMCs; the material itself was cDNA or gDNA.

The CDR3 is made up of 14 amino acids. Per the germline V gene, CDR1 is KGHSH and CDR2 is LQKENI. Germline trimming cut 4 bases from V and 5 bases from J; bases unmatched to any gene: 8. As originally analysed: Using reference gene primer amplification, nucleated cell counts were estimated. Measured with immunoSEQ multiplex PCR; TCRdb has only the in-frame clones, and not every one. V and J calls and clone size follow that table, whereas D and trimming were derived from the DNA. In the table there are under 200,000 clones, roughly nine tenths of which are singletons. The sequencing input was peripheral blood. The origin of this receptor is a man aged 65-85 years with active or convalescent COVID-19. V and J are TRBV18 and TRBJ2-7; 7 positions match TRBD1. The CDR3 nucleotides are TGTGCCAGCTCACTGTCCCGGACAGGTCACGAGCAGTACTTC. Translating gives CASSLSRTGHEQYF.